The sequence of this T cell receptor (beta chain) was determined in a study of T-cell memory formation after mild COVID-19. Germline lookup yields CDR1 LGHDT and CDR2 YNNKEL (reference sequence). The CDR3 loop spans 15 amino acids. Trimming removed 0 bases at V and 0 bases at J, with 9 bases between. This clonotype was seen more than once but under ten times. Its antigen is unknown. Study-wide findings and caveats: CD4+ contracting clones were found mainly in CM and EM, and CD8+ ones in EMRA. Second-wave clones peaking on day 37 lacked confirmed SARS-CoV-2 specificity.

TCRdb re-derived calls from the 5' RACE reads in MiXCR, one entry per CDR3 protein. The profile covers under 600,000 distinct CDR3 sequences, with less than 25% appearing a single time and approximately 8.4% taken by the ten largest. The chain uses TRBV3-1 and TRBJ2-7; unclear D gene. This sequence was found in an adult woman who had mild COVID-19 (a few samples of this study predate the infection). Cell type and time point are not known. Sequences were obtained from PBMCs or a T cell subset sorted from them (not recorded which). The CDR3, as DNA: TGTGCCAGCAGCCAAGAGGGGTTTCGCTCCTACGAGCAGTACTTC. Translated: CASSQEGFRSYEQYF.